The T cell receptor (beta chain) under discussion was sequenced for a study of graft-versus-host responses after intestinal transplantation. Overall study: Transplantation in recipients was multivisceral, liver-intestinal, or isolated intestinal. Among the recipients, all got anti-thymocyte globulin induction and then tacrolimus and steroids for two to four years.

Sequencing used immunoSEQ multiplex PCR; TCRdb keeps in-frame clones, though not all of them. The table shows 90,000 to 130,000 clones, with 90% to 95% occurring only once. Points on this clone: What it recognizes is unknown.

The CDR3 is 10 residues long. The germline V gene encodes CDR1 DFQATT and CDR2 SNEGSKA (reference sequence). Trimming shortened V by 6 bases and J by 9 bases, and 6 bases separated the two germline ends. Study-level findings and limits: Declines in HvG clones occurring early post-transplant were associated with peak circulating GvH clone levels. Among recipient marrow samples, GvH clones were found; some appeared first in ileum or blood.

The TCR originated in a human donor who was the organ donor for an intestinal transplant. The chain employs TRBV20-1 and TRBJ1-6; D is ambiguous. The input for sequencing was unstimulated CD4+ T cells sorted from spleen or lymph node cells, taken before transplant. The CDR3 is CSAPGSPLHF. CDR3 DNA: TGCAGTGCCCCGGGTTCACCCCTCCACTTT.